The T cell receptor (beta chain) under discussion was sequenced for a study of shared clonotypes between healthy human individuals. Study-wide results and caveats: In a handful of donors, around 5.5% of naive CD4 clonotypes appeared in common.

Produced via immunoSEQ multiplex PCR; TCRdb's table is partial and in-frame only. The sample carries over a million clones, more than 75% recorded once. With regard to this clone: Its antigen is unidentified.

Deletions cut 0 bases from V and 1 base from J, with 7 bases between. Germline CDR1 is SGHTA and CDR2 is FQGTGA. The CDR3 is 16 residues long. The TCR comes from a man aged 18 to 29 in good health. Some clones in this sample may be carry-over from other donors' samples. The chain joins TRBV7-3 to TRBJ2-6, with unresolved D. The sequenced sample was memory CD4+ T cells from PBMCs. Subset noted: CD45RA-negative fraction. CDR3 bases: TGTGCCAGCAGCTTAACCCCAGGATCTGGGGCCAACGTCCTGACTTTC. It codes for CASSLTPGSGANVLTF. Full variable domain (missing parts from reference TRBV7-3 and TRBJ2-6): GAGVSQTPSNKVTEKGKYVELRCDPISGHTALYWYRQSLGQGPEFLIYFQGTGAADDSGLPNDRFFAVRPEGSVSTLKIQRTERGDSAVYLCASSLTPGSGANVLTFGAGSRLTVL.